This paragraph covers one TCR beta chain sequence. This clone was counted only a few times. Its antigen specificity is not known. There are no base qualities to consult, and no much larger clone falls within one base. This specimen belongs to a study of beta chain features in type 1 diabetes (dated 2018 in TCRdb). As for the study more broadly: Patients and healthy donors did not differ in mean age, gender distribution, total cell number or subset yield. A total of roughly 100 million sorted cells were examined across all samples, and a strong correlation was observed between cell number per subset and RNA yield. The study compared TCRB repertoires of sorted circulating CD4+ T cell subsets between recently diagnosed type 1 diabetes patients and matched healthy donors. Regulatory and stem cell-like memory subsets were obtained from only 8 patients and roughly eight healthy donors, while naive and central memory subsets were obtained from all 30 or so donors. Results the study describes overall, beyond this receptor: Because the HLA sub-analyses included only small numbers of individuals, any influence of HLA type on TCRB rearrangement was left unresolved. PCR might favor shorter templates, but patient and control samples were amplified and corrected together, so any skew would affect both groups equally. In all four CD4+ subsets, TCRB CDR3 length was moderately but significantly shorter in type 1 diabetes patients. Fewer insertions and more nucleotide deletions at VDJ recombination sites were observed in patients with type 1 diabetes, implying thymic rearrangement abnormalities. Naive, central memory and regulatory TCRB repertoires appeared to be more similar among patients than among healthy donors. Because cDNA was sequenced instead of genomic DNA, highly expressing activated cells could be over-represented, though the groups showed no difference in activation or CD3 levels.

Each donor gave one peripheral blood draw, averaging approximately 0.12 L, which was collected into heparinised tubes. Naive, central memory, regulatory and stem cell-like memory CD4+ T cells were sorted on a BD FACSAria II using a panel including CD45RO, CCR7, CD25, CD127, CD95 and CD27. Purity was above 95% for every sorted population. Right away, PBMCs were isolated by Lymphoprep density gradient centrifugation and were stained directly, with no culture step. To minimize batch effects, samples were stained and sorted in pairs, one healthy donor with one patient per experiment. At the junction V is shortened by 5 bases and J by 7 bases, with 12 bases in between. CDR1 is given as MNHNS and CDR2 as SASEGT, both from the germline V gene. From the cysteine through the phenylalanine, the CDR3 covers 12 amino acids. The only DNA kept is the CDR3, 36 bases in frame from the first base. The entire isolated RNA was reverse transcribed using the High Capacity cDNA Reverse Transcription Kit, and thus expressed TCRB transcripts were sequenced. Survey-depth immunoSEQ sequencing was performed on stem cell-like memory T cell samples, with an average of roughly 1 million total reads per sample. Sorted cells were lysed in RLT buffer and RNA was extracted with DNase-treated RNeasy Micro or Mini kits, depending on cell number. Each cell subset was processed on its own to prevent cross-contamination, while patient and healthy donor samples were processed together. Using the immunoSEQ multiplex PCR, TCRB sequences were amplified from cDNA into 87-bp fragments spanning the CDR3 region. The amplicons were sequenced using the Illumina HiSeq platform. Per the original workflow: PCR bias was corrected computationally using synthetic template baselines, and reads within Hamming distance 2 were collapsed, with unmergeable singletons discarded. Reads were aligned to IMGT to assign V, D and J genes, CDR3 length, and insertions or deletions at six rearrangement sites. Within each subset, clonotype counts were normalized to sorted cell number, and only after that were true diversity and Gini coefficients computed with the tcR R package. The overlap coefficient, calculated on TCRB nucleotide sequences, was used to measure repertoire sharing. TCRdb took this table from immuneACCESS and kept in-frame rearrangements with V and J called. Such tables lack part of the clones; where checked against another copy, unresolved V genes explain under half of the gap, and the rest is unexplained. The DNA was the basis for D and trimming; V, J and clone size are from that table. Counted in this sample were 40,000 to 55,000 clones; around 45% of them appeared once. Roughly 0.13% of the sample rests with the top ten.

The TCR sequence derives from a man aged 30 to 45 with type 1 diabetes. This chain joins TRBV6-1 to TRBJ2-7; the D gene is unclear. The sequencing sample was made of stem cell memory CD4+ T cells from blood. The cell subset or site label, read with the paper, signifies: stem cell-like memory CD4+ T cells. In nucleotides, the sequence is TGTGCCAGCAGTAGTAACAGTTGGGAGCAGTACTTC. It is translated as CASSSNSWEQYF.